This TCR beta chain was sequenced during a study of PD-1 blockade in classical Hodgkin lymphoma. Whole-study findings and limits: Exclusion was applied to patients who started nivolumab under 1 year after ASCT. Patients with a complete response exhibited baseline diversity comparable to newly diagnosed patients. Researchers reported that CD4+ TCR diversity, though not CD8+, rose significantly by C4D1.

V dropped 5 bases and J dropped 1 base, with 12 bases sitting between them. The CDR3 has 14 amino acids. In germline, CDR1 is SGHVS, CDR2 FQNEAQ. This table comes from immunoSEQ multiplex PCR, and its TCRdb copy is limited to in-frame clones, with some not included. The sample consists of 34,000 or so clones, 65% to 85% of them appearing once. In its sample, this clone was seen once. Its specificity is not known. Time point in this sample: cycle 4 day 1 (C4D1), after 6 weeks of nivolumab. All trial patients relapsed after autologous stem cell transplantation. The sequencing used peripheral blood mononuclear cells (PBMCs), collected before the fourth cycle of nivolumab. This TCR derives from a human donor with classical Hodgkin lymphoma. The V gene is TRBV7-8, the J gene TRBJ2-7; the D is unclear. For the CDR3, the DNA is TGTGCCAGCAGCCTTCGCGTAAGTTCCTACGAGCAGTACTTC. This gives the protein CASSLRVSSYEQYF.